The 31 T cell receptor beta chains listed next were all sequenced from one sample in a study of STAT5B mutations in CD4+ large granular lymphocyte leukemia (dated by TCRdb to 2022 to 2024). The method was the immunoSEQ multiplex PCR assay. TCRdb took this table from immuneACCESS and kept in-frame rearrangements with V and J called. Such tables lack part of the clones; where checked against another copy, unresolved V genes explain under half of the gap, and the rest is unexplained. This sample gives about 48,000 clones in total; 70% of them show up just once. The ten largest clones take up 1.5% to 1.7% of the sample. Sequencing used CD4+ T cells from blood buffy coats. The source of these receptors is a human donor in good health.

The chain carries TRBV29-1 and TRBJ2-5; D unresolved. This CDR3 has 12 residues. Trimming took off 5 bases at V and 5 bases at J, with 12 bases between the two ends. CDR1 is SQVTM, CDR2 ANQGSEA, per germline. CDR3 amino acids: CSVLSGLETQYF. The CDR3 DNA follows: TGCAGCGTTTTGTCTGGGCTCGAGACCCAGTACTTC.

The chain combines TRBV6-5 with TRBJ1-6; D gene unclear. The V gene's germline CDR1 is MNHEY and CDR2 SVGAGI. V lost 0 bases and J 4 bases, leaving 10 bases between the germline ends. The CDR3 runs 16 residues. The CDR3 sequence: CASSYSNLYYNSPLHF. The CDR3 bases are TGTGCCAGCAGTTACTCGAATTTGTATTATAATTCACCCCTCCACTTT.

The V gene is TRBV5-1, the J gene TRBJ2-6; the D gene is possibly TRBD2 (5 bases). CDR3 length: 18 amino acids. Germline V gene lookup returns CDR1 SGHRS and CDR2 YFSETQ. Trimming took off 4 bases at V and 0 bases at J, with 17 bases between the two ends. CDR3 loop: CASSPTGTRFSGANVLTF. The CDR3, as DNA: TGCGCCAGCAGCCCCACGGGAACGAGATTCTCTGGGGCCAACGTCCTGACTTTC.

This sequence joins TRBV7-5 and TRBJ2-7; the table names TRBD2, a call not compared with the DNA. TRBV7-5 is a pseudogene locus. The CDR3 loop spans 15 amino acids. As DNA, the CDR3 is TGTGCCAGAAGCTTTTTGGAAACCGGGGGTGACGAGCAGTACTTC. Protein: CARSFLETGGDEQYF.

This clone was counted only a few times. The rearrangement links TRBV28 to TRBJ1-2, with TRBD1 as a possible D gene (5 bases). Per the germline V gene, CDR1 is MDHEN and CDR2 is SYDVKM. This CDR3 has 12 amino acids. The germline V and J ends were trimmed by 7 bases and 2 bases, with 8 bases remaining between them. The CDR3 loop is CASIKGNYGYTF. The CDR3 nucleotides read TGTGCCAGCATTAAGGGGAACTATGGCTACACCTTC.

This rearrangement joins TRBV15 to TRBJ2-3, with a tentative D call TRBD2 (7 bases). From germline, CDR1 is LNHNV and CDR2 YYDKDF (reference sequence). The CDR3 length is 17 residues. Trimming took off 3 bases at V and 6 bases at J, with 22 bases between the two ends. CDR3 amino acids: CATSRAYPEGGADTQYF. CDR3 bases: TGTGCCACCAGCAGGGCTTACCCTGAGGGGGGGGCGGATACGCAGTATTTT.

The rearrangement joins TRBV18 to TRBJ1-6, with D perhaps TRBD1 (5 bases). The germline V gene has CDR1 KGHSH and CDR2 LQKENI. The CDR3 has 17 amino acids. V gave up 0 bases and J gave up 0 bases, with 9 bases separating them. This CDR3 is CASSPPPGGSYNSPLHF. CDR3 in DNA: TGTGCCAGCTCACCACCCCCTGGGGGCTCCTATAATTCACCCCTCCACTTT.

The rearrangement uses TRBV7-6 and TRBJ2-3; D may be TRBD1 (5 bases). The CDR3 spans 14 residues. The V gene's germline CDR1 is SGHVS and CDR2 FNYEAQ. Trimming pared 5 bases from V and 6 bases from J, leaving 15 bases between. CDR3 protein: CASSPRQSFDTQYF. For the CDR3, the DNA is TGTGCCAGCAGCCCTCGACAGTCCTTTGATACGCAGTATTTT. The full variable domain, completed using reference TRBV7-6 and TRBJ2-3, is GAGVSQSPRYKVTKRGQDVALRCDPISGHVSLYWYRQALGQGPEFLTYFNYEAQQDKSGLPNDRFSAERPEGSISTLTIQRTEQRDSAMYRCASSPRQSFDTQYFGPGTRLTVL.

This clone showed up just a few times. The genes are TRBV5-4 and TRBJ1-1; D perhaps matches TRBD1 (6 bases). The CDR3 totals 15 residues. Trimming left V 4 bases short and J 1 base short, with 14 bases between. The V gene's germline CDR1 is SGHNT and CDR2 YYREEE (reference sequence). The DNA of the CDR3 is TGTGCCAGCAGCGACCCGACAGGCGGGAACACTGAAGCTTTCTTT. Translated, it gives CASSDPTGGNTEAFF.

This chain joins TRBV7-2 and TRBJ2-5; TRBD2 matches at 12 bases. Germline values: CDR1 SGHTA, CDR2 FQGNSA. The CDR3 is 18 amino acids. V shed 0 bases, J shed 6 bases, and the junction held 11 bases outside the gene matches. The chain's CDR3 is CASSLARLAGGLGKTQYF. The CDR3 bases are TGTGCCAGCAGCTTAGCGCGTCTAGCGGGGGGGCTTGGCAAGACCCAGTACTTC.

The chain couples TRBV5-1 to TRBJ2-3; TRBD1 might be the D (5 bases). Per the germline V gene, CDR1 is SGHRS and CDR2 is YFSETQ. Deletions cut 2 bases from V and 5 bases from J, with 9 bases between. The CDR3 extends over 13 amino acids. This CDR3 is CASSFAREDTQYF. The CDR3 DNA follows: TGCGCCAGCAGCTTCGCCAGGGAAGATACGCAGTATTTT.

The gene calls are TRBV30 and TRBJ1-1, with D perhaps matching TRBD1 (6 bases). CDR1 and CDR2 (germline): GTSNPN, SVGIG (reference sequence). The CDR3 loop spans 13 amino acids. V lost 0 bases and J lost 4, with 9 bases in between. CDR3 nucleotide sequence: TGTGCCTGGAGTGTCACGGGGGCCACTGAAGCTTTCTTT. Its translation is CAWSVTGATEAFF.

The CDR3 region has the DNA TGTGCCAGCAGCTTAGACGAGACCTTCGCGGATACGCAGTATTTT. The encoded protein is CASSLDETFADTQYF. This chain connects TRBV7-9 to TRBJ2-3, with unresolved D. Trimming took 1 base from V and 6 from J, leaving 14 bases between them. CDR3 length equals 15 residues. The germline V gene encodes CDR1 SEHNR and CDR2 FQNEAQ (reference sequence).

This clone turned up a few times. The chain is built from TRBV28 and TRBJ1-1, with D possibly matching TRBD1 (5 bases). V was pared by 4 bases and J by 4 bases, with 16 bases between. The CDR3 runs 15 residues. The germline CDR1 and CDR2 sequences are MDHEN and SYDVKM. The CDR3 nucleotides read TGTGCCAGCAGTTCCCCATTTGGAGGGACCACTGAAGCTTTCTTT. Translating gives CASSSPFGGTTEAFF. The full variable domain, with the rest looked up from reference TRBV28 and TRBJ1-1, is DVKVTQSSRYLVKRTGEKVFLECVQDMDHENMFWYRQDPGLGLRLIYFSYDVKMKEKGDIPEGYSVSREKKERFSLILESASTNQTSMYLCASSSPFGGTTEAFFGQGTRLTVV.

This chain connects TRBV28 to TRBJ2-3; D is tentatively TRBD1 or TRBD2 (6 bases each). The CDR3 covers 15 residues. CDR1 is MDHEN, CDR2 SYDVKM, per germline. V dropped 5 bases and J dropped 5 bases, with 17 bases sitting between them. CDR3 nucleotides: TGTGCCAGCAGTACGAGGGGGGCAGGTGAAGATACGCAGTATTTT. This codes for CASSTRGAGEDTQYF.

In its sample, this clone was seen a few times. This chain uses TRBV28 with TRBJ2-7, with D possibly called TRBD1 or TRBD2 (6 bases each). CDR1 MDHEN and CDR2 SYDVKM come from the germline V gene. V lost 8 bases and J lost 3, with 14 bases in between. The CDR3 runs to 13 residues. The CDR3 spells CASGSGALYEQYV. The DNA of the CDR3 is TGTGCCAGCGGGTCGGGGGCCCTCTACGAGCAGTACGTC.

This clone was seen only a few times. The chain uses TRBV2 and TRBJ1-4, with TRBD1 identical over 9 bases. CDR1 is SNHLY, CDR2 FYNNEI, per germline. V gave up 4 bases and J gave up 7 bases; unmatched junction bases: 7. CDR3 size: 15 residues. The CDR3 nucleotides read TGTGCCAGCAGTGCATACAGGGGGCAGGGTGAAAAACTGTTTTTT. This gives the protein CASSAYRGQGEKLFF.

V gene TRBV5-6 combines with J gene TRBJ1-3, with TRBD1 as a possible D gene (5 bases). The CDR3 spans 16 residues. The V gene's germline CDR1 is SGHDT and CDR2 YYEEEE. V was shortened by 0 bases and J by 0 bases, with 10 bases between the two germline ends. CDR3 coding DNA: TGTGCCAGCAGCTTGGAACGCAGGGTCTCTGGAAACACCATATATTTT. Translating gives CASSLERRVSGNTIYF.

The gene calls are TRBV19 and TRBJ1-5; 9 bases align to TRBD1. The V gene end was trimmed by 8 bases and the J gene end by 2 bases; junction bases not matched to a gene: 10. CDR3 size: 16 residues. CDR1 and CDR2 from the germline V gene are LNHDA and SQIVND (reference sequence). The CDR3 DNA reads TGTGCCAGTTCGAATCTAAGGACAGGGGGCAATCAGCCCCAGCATTTT. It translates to CASSNLRTGGNQPQHF. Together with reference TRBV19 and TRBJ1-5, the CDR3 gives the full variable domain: DGGITQSPKYLFRKEGQNVTLSCEQNLNHDAMYWYRQDPGQGLRLIYYSQIVNDFQKGDIAEGYSVSREKKESFPLTVTSAQKNPTAFYLCASSNLRTGGNQPQHFGDGTRLSIL.

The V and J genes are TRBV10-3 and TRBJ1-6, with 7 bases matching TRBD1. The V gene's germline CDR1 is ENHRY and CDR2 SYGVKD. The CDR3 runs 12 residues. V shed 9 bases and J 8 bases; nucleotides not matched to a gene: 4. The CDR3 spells CAIRTGDSPLHF. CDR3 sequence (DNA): TGTGCCATTCGGACAGGCGATTCACCCCTCCACTTT.

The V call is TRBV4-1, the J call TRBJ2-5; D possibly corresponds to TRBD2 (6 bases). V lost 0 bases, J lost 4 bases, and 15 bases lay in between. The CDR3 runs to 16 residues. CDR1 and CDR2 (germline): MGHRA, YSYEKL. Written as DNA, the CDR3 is TGCGCCAGCAGCCAAGAATTGGTACTAGCAGGAGAGACCCAGTACTTC. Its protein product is CASSQELVLAGETQYF.

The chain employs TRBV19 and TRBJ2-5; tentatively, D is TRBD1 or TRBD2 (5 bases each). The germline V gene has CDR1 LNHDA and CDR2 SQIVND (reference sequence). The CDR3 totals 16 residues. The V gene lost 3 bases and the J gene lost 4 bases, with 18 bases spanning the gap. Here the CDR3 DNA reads TGTGCCAGTAGTATGGGGCCACCGGGGAACGGAGAGACCCAGTACTTC. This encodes CASSMGPPGNGETQYF.

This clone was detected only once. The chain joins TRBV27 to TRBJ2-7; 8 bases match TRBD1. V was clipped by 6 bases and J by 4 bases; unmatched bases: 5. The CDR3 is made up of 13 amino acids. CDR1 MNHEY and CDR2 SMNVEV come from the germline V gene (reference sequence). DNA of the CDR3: TGTGCCAGCAGACGGACAGGGAGTTACGAGCAGTACTTC. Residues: CASRRTGSYEQYF.

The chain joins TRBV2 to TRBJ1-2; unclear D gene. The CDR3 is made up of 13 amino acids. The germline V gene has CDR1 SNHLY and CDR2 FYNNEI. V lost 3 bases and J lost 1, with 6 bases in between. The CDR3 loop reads CASSEDDNYGYTF. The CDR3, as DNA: TGTGCCAGCAGTGAGGACGATAACTATGGCTACACCTTC.

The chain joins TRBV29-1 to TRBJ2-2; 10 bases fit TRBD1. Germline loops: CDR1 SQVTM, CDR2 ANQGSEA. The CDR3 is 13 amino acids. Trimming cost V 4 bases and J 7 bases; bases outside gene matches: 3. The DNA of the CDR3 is TGCAGCGTTGGCGGGACAGGGGACGGGGAGCTGTTTTTT. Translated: CSVGGTGDGELFF.

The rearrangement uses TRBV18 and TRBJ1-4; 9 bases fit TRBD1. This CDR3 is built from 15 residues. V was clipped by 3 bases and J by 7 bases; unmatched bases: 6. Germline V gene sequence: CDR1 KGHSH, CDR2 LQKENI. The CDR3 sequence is CASSPQGQGVEKLFF. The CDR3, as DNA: TGTGCCAGCTCACCTCAGGGACAGGGCGTTGAAAAACTGTTTTTT.

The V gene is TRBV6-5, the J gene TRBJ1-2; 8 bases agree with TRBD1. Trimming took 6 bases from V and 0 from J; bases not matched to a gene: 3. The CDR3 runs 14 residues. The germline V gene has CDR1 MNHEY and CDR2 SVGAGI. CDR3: CASRTGDSNYGYTF. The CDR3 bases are TGTGCCAGCAGGACAGGGGATTCTAACTATGGCTACACCTTC.

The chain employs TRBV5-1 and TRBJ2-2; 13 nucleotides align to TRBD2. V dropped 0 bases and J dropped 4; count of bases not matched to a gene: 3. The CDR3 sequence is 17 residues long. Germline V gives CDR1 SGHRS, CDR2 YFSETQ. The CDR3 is CASSLGLAGGATGELFF. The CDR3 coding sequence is TGCGCCAGCAGCTTGGGACTAGCGGGGGGCGCCACCGGGGAGCTGTTTTTT.

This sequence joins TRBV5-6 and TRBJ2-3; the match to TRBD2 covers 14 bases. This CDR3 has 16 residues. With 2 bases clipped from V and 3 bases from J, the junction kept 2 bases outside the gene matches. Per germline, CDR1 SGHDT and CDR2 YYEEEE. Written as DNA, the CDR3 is TGTGCCAGCAGCTTCCGGACTAGCGGGGGGACAGATACGCAGTATTTT. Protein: CASSFRTSGGTDTQYF.

The CDR3 DNA follows: TGTGCCAGCAGCAAGGAGACCAAGGCCTCCTACGAGCAGTACGTC. Translation gives CASSKETKASYEQYV. V gene TRBV7-9 combines with J gene TRBJ2-7; D is unclear. Per the germline V gene, CDR1 is SEHNR and CDR2 is FQNEAQ (reference sequence). CDR3 length equals 15 residues. V lost 5 bases and J 0 bases, leaving 14 bases between the germline ends.

CDR3 sequence: CASTRGQGDTQYF. Written as DNA, the CDR3 is TGTGCCAGCACGAGGGGCCAGGGAGATACGCAGTATTTT. This chain links TRBV6-5 with TRBJ2-3; either TRBD1 or TRBD2 may fit D (5 bases each). V dropped 7 bases and J dropped 5 bases, with 13 bases sitting between them. Germline values: CDR1 MNHEY, CDR2 SVGAGI. CDR3 length: 13 residues.